This note documents a single T cell receptor beta chain sequence. Its antigen remains unidentified. Base quality data are lacking; no much larger clone is found one base away. The sample is drawn from a study of vaccination effects on CD4 cells after COVID-19 (dated by TCRdb to between 2022 and 2023). Looking at the study overall: In the ViraFEST assay, PBMC were stimulated with viral peptide pools, and antigen-specific CD4+ T cell clonotypes were then identified by expansion using TCR sequencing. Two doses of either the BNT162b2 or the mRNA-1273 mRNA SARS-CoV-2 vaccine were administered to participants. Approximately 2 million PBMC per well were cultured in IMDM with about 4.8% human AB serum, around 9.1 IU/ml IL-2 and gentamicin, plus 10 ug/ml peptides. SARS-CoV-2 spike-specific CD4+ TCR repertoires were compared before and after mRNA vaccination in COVID-19 convalescent patients and in infection-naive vaccine recipients. The full study included around nine COVID-19 convalescent patients and a few SARS-CoV-2-naive healthy vaccine recipients. The Oncomine TCR Beta short-read assay on an Illumina iSeq 100 was used to sequence cultures from other donors in the study.

Study-level results and caveats: Only a small number of convalescent patients were included, and no early post-infection timepoints were available, which limited the study. Among healthy vaccine recipients, nearly all vaccine-induced clones were SARS-CoV-2 mono-reactive, and only 1 of 255 was cross-reactive with common cold coronaviruses. Both infection-induced and vaccine-induced clones contracted markedly at late post-vaccination timepoints, which is consistent with waning T cell responses.

CDR1 is given as KGHDR and CDR2 as SFDVKD, both from the germline V gene. The junction shows trimming of 4 bases on V and 1 base on J, plus 12 bases between the germline ends. From cysteine to phenylalanine, the CDR3 is 15 amino acids long. The retained sequence is limited to the CDR3, 45 bases, with the frame set at the first base. After around ten days of culture, CD4+ T cells were isolated with the EasySep CD4+ T cell isolation kit. Healthy vaccine recipients had no prior SARS-CoV-2 infection, confirmed by negative nucleocapsid antibodies before and after vaccination. Half of the culture medium was replaced with fresh IL-2-containing medium on days 3 and 7. Unless otherwise noted, each peptide stimulation condition was cultured in triplicate wells. PBMC were separated from whole blood using Ficoll-Paque Plus gradient centrifugation and were then either cryopreserved at -140C or used fresh. The QIAamp micro DNA kit was used to extract genomic DNA from the cultured CD4+ T cells.

The method behind the library was the immunoSEQ multiplex PCR assay. DNA from the CD4+ T cells that had been cultured and isolated underwent TCR beta CDR3 sequencing. For the original study's pipeline: Non-productive TCR sequences were discarded, and reads were trimmed to the CDR3 region, with only CDR3s of 7 or more amino acids retained. Antigen-specific clonotypes were identified with the MANAFEST web app by comparing expansion in peptide wells against reference cultures. To count as positive, a clone had to show expansion at FDR<0.05 compared with the reference and with all other wells, an odds ratio above 5, and a frequency above 0.1% in two replicate wells. A clonotype was defined as cross-reactive if the clonotype was significantly expanded both in SARS-CoV-2 spike wells and in at least one common cold coronavirus spike condition. CDR3 similarity was assessed by Levenshtein distance with the stringdist R package, and unrooted trees were built with ape in R 3.6.1. TCRdb took this table from immuneACCESS and kept in-frame rearrangements with V and J called. Such tables lack part of the clones; where checked against another copy, unresolved V genes explain under half of the gap, and the rest is unexplained. That table is the source of V, J and clone size, and D and trimming were worked out from the DNA. Across this sample there are about 74,000 clones, with 60% to 80% seen only once. The ten largest clones capture roughly 1.9% of the sample.

This TCR came from a human donor who received a COVID-19 vaccine. Sample: CD4+ T cells from PBMCs cultured without peptide, taken before COVID-19 vaccination. The rearranged segments are TRBV24-1 and TRBJ2-5; the D gene remains uncertain. The nucleotide sequence reads TGTGCCACCAGTGACACCAAAGGACCCCAAGAGACCCAGTACTTC. It translates as CATSDTKGPQETQYF.